This is a list of T cell receptor beta chains from one sample in a study of sequential checkpoint blockade in melanoma. Sequencing used immunoSEQ multiplex PCR; TCRdb keeps in-frame clones, though not all of them. The table shows about 17,000 clones, with roughly 73% occurring only once. This material consisted of CD8+ T cells sorted from blood (inferred from file names), taken from a patient given nivolumab and ipilimumab in sequence. The receptor set was obtained from a human donor with melanoma. Both conserved end residues are part of each CDR3. D genes are given only for firm matches. Clone size is given for some rows only: seen once, a few or many times, or a class if the clone is expanded.

10	NA	few	TRBV6-5	TRBJ1-1	CASSSGGAFF	TGTGCCAGCAGTTCGGGAGGAGCTTTCTTT
15	NA	NA	TRBV27	TRBJ1-2	CASSAPQGGNYGYTF	TGTGCCAGCAGTGCGCCACAGGGAGGGAACTATGGCTACACCTTC
15	NA	once	TRBV4-1	TRBJ1-4	CASSPGGTSGEKLFF	TGCGCCAGCAGTCCCGGGGGGACGAGTGGTGAAAAACTGTTTTTT
15	TRBD2	medium-sized	TRBV6-5	TRBJ2-2	CASSWTSGGTGELFF	TGTGCCAGCAGCTGGACTAGCGGGGGGACCGGGGAGCTGTTTTTT
13	NA	NA	TRBV13	TRBJ2-3	CASSLTRTDTQYF	TGTGCCAGCAGCTTGACACGTACAGATACGCAGTATTTT
13	NA	NA	TRBV11-2	TRBJ1-5	CASSFGANQPQHF	TGTGCCAGCAGCTTTGGGGCCAATCAGCCCCAGCATTTT
13	NA	NA	TRBV9	TRBJ2-1	CASSPLDFNEQFF	TGTGCCAGCAGCCCATTGGACTTCAATGAGCAGTTCTTC
15	TRBD1	NA	TRBV6-5	TRBJ1-4	CASSRMTGGSEKLFF	TGTGCCAGCAGTCGAATGACAGGGGGAAGTGAAAAACTGTTTTTT
14	TRBD1	NA	TRBV2	TRBJ2-7	CASSEGTGVYEQYF	TGTGCCAGCAGTGAAGGGACAGGGGTTTATGAGCAGTACTTC
13	NA	NA	TRBV9	TRBJ1-6	CASSVEAGAPLHF	TGTGCCAGCAGCGTAGAAGCGGGGGCACCCCTCCACTTT
14	TRBD1	NA	TRBV19	TRBJ2-1	CASSPGQGGNEQFF	TGTGCCAGTTCTCCGGGACAGGGCGGCAATGAGCAGTTCTTC
13	NA	NA	TRBV19	TRBJ1-1	CASSLRQAYDAFF	TGTGCCAGTAGTCTTCGACAGGCATATGACGCTTTCTTT
15	NA	NA	TRBV4-3	TRBJ2-7	CASSQEREWSYEQYF	TGCGCCAGCAGCCAAGAGAGGGAGTGGTCCTACGAGCAGTACTTC
14	TRBD2	NA	TRBV7-9	TRBJ2-3	CASSYSGGADTQYF	TGTGCCAGCAGCTATAGCGGGGGGGCGGATACGCAGTATTTT
17	TRBD1	NA	TRBV4-3	TRBJ2-7	CASSQAPGQSFLGEQYF	TGCGCCAGCAGCCAAGCCCCGGGACAGAGCTTTTTGGGCGAGCAGTACTTC
14	TRBD2	NA	TRBV5-4	TRBJ2-3	CASSLASGVDTQYF	TGTGCCAGCAGCTTGGCTAGCGGGGTAGATACGCAGTATTTT
16	TRBD1	once	TRBV4-1	TRBJ1-1	CASSQDHPGGRPEAFF	TGCGCCAGCAGCCAAGATCATCCAGGGGGGAGGCCTGAAGCTTTCTTT
14	TRBD1	NA	TRBV13	TRBJ2-5	CASSTGDLQETQYF	TGTGCCAGCAGCACAGGGGACCTCCAAGAGACCCAGTACTTC
13	NA	NA	TRBV12-5	TRBJ2-1	CAGEGAPLNEQFF	TGTGCCGGAGAAGGGGCGCCTCTCAATGAGCAGTTCTTC
18	NA	NA	TRBV21-1	TRBJ1-5	CASSKDPDRAYSNQPQHF	TGTGCCAGCAGCAAAGACCCCGACAGGGCGTATAGCAATCAGCCCCAGCATTTT
14	TRBD1	NA	TRBV25-1	TRBJ1-2	CASSSSTGFYGYTF	TGTGCCAGCAGTTCGTCGACAGGGTTCTATGGCTACACCTTC
14	TRBD1	once	TRBV27	TRBJ1-3	CASSLRGPGNTIYF	TGTGCCAGCAGTTTAAGGGGGCCAGGAAACACCATATATTTT
14	TRBD1	NA	TRBV28	TRBJ2-3	CASSARQGTDTQYF	TGTGCCAGCAGTGCCAGACAGGGAACAGATACGCAGTATTTT
17	TRBD1	NA	TRBV16	TRBJ1-2	CASSHSTGTGDNYGYTF	TGTGCCAGCAGCCACTCCACCGGGACAGGGGATAACTATGGCTACACCTTC
14	NA	NA	TRBV19	TRBJ2-7	CASSMGARAYEQYF	TGTGCCAGTAGTATGGGGGCCAGGGCCTACGAGCAGTACTTC
14	NA	NA	TRBV28	TRBJ2-3	CASSFVAGTDTQYF	TGTGCCAGCAGTTTTGTCGCAGGGACAGATACGCAGTATTTT
14	NA	NA	TRBV19	TRBJ1-4	CASSMWGTNEKLLF	TGTGCCAGTAGTATGTGGGGGACTAATGAAAAACTGCTTTTT